These T cell receptor beta chains were read from a single sample in a study of cytomegalovirus exposure and HLA in healthy donors. Assay used: immunoSEQ multiplex PCR; TCRdb lists only in-frame clones, some missing. The sample holds 140,000 or so clones, roughly 76% seen once. The sample consisted of PBMCs. The receptors shown here come from a female donor in good health and CMV-seronegative. The conserved cysteine and the conserved F or W are not part of the CDR3 here. Each record gives: V gene, J gene, CDR3 protein.

TRBV5-4,TRBJ2-5,ASSLKTGLGGETQY
TRBV30,TRBJ1-2,AWSVNRDGYT
TRBV20-1,TRBJ2-3,SARSYDTQY
TRBV19,TRBJ2-7,ASSPGTASWNYEQY
TRBV27,TRBJ2-7,ATGTSGMYEQY
TRBV7-8,TRBJ2-3,ASSLTPGTSTDTQY
TRBV5-8,TRBJ2-2,ASSLATSGWDTGELF
TRBV11-1,TRBJ2-1,ASRRGNEQF
TRBV5-6,TRBJ2-7,ASSLISGGYEQY
TRBV28,TRBJ2-1,ASSTTTSYDNEQF
TRBV6-1,TRBJ1-2,ASSDLRGSYGYT
TRBV14,TRBJ1-1,ASSHTPGSPTEAF
TRBV7-9,TRBJ1-4,ASSLLGQVNEKLF
TRBV30,TRBJ1-2,AWSPQNGAGGET
TRBV6-1,TRBJ2-3,ASSEWAGGTSTDTQY
TRBV10-3,TRBJ2-5,AISVGVQETQY
TRBV5-6,TRBJ1-5,ASSWGDQPQH
TRBV4-2,TRBJ2-3,ASSQALGTSPEDTQY
TRBV7-9,TRBJ1-2,ASSSRPGQGGTNYGYT
TRBV27,TRBJ2-7,ASSLWGTGGEEQY
TRBV18,TRBJ1-2,ASSPLRDWGYT
TRBV5-6,TRBJ2-7,ASSLTQGQDSYEQY
TRBV27,TRBJ2-7,ASSLQTDSYEQY
TRBV29-1,TRBJ2-1,SVEGPRYNEQF
TRBV10-3,TRBJ2-1,AISEKAGNEQF
TRBV5-1,TRBJ2-5,ASSLVRGRTETQY
TRBV6-6,TRBJ1-4,ASSFRDSREKLF
TRBV7-9,TRBJ2-5,ASSPYPGGDFQETQY
TRBV30,TRBJ2-6,AWTAGRSGANVLT
TRBV6-6,TRBJ1-5,ASSLGQSGNQPQH
TRBV7-2,TRBJ1-4,ASSPRGQGDEKLF
TRBV18,TRBJ1-4,ASSLRQGTNEKLF
TRBV28,TRBJ2-7,ASSLVGPGQAS
TRBV6-1,TRBJ2-3,ASSVGLGDTDTQY
TRBV15,TRBJ2-2,ATSRDLALDTGELF
TRBV6-6,TRBJ2-7,ASSYTTAPSPYEQY
TRBV28,TRBJ2-7,ASSLRTGVYEQY
TRBV4-1,TRBJ1-1,ASSQDIGMNTEAF
TRBV7-8,TRBJ2-2,ASSFAIWNTGELF
TRBV7-2,TRBJ2-2,ASSPGLTGELF
TRBV6-5,TRBJ1-2,ASSYGGLNYGYT
TRBV28,TRBJ2-1,ASSLSTSGSYNEQF